This T cell receptor (beta chain) derives from a study of T-cell reconstitution after alpha-beta-depleted transplantation in children. Study results and limitations: It was surviving recipient T cells and thymic progenitors that gave some patients high TCRbeta diversity at day 60.

The CDR3 spans 15 residues. Germline values: CDR1 MDHEN, CDR2 SYDVKM. Germline trimming cut 6 bases from V and 5 bases from J; bases unmatched to any gene: 13. Using unique molecular identifiers, the investigators prepared the TCRbeta library. TCRdb recomputed calls from the PCR reads with MiXCR, one row per CDR3 protein. The table records around 200,000 distinct CDR3 sequences, over 15% of them present only once. With respect to this clonotype: Its antigen is unidentified.

The origin of this receptor is a male patient between 2 and 10 years old who had a stem cell transplant for acute lymphoblastic leukemia, so the T cells may come from the graft donor. V usage is TRBV28 and J usage is TRBJ2-7; 7 bases are shared with TRBD1. Sample: PBMCs, mostly from graft donor cells, taken 360 days after TCRalphabeta/CD19-depleted stem cell transplant. Written as DNA, the CDR3 is TGTGCCAGCAGCCCCTCCCCGACAGGGTTGAACGAGCAGTACTTC. Its protein is CASSPSPTGLNEQYF. Looking up the rest from reference TRBV28 and TRBJ2-7 gives the full variable domain: DVKVTQSSRYLVKRTGEKVFLECVQDMDHENMFWYRQDPGLGLRLIYFSYDVKMKEKGDIPEGYSVSREKKERFSLILESASTNQTSMYLCASSPSPTGLNEQYFGPGTRLTVT.